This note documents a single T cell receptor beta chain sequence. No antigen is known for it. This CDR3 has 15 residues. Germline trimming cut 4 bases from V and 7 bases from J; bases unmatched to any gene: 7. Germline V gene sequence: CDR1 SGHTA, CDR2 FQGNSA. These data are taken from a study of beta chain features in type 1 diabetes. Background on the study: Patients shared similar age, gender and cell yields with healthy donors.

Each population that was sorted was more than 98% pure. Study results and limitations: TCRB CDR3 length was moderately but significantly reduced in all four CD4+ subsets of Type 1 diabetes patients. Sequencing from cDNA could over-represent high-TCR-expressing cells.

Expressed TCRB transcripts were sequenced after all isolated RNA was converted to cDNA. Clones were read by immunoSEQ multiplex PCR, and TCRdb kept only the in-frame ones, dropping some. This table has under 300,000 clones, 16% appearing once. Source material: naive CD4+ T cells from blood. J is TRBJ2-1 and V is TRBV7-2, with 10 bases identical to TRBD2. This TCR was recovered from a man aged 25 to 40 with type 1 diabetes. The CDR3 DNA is TGTGCCAGCAGCTACGGCGGTAGCGGGGGGAATGAGCAGTTCTTC. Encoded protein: CASSYGGSGGNEQFF.